One T cell receptor beta chain is described in this entry. This sample is drawn from a study of blood T cell repertoires in COVID-19. Authors' analysis steps: Quantification of nucleated cells was approximated via reference gene primer amplification. Profiled with immunoSEQ multiplex PCR; TCRdb holds only in-frame clones, not every one. V, J and clone size are those of that table, while D and trimming were read from the DNA. The table has around 250,000 clones, 70% to 90% seen once. The CDR3 spans 18 residues. Germline V gene sequence: CDR1 SGHRS, CDR2 YFSETQ. Trimming removed 1 base at V and 0 bases at J, with 18 bases between. Before being deemed recovered, Cohort 3 donors had two negative PCRs, clearance, or symptom resolution.

The V gene is TRBV5-1, the J gene TRBJ2-3; D is possibly TRBD2 (6 bases). What was sequenced was PBMCs or T cells enriched from blood (not recorded which). This TCR was sampled from a woman in her fifties or sixties who had recovered from COVID-19. The DNA for the CDR3 is TGCGCCAGCAGCTTGTTGGGGAACGTGGGGGGTAGCACAGATACGCAGTATTTT. Its translation is CASSLLGNVGGSTDTQYF.